Shown below are 10 T cell receptor beta chains from a single sample sequenced in a study of blood T cell repertoires in COVID-19. Using immunoSEQ multiplex PCR, the repertoire was profiled, and TCRdb retains in-frame clones only, with some absent. The sample yields about 22,000 clones, approximately 88% seen once. The source material was peripheral blood. These receptors came from an elderly man with active or convalescent COVID-19.

The chain recombines TRBV28 with TRBJ1-6; 9 bases align to TRBD1. V was pared by 6 bases and J by 7 bases, with 4 bases of the junction left unmatched. Germline lookup yields CDR1 MDHEN and CDR2 SYDVKM. The CDR3 covers 14 residues. The CDR3, as DNA: TGTGCCAGCAGCCCAGGGACAGGGAATTCACCCCTCCACTTT. This sequence encodes CASSPGTGNSPLHF.

The V and J genes are TRBV11-2 and TRBJ1-3; the D gene is possibly TRBD1 (5 bases). Germline CDR1 is SGHAT and CDR2 is FQNNGV. The CDR3 has 12 residues. Deletions cut 1 base from V and 8 bases from J, with 6 bases between. The CDR3 is CASSLGGDTIYF. The CDR3 nucleotides read TGTGCCAGCAGCTTAGGGGGCGACACCATATATTTT.

This clone was detected only once. The V and J genes are TRBV7-9 and TRBJ2-3, with TRBD2 identical over 9 bases. Trimming at V came to 2 bases and at J to 5 bases, leaving 8 bases not matched to a gene. There are 16 residues in the CDR3. Germline V gene sequence: CDR1 SEHNR, CDR2 FQNEAQ (reference sequence). The DNA for the CDR3 is TGTGCCAGCAGCTTAATAGCGGGAGATTTTCTAGATACGCAGTATTTT. Amino acids: CASSLIAGDFLDTQYF.

This rearrangement joins TRBV19 to TRBJ2-1; D perhaps matches TRBD2 (5 bases). Germline assignment: CDR1 LNHDA and CDR2 SQIVND (reference sequence). Trimming took 3 bases from V and 7 from J, leaving 13 bases between them. The CDR3 runs to 14 residues. The CDR3 DNA follows: TGTGCCAGTAGTATCCCGCGGGCTAGTAATGAGCAGTTCTTC. It yields the protein CASSIPRASNEQFF.

The chain employs TRBV7-2 and TRBJ1-6; 9 nucleotides align to TRBD1. V lost 2 bases, J lost 7 bases, and 3 bases stayed unmatched. Germline V CDR1 and CDR2: SGHTA, FQGNSA. CDR3 length equals 15 residues. CDR3 in DNA: TGTGCCAGCAGCTTACGAGGGACAGGGAATTCACCCCTCCACTTT. It yields the protein CASSLRGTGNSPLHF.

A few counts support this clone. The J gene is TRBJ1-5, the V gene TRBV7-9, with 7 bases fitting TRBD1. With V trimmed by 5 bases and J by 0 bases, 4 bases remained unmatched. This CDR3 is 15 amino acids long. CDR1 is SEHNR and CDR2 is FQNEAQ in the germline V gene (reference sequence). In nucleotides, the CDR3 is TGTGCCAGCAGCATGGGGACAGTTAGCAATCAGCCCCAGCATTTT. Residues: CASSMGTVSNQPQHF.

The rearrangement joins TRBV19 to TRBJ2-2, with D perhaps TRBD2 (6 bases). In germline, CDR1 is LNHDA, CDR2 SQIVND (reference sequence). V was cut by 6 bases and J by 7 bases, with 12 bases left in between. The CDR3 has 13 residues. CDR3 amino acids: CASRGGGNGELFF. Here the CDR3 DNA reads TGTGCCAGTAGGGGGGGAGGAAACGGGGAGCTGTTTTTT.

The chain combines TRBV9 with TRBJ2-1; no reliable D call. V lost 2 bases to trimming and J lost 0 bases, with 12 bases between them. This CDR3 spans 16 amino acids. Germline V gene lookup returns CDR1 SGDLS and CDR2 YYNGEE. The CDR3 here is CASSVVTVSSYNEQFF. Written as DNA, the CDR3 is TGTGCCAGCAGCGTCGTTACTGTGAGCTCCTACAATGAGCAGTTCTTC.

The rearrangement links TRBV6-1 to TRBJ1-1; a weak D match, TRBD1 (5 bases). This CDR3 is 15 amino acids long. Germline V gene data show CDR1 as MNHNS and CDR2 as SASEGT. V lost 0 bases and J 2 bases, leaving 10 bases between the germline ends. The CDR3 DNA follows: TGTGCCAGCAGTGAAGCGCGGGGGGGTAACACTGAAGCTTTCTTT. Its protein is CASSEARGGNTEAFF.

The chain joins TRBV4-3 to TRBJ2-3; TRBD1 is a possible D gene (8 bases). CDR1 is LGHNA, CDR2 YSLEER, per germline. This CDR3 has 14 residues. V lost 6 bases to trimming and J lost 0 bases, with 10 bases between them. In nucleotides, the CDR3 is TGCGCCAGCAGACAGGGGGGGAGCACAGATACGCAGTATTTT. Its translation: CASRQGGSTDTQYF.